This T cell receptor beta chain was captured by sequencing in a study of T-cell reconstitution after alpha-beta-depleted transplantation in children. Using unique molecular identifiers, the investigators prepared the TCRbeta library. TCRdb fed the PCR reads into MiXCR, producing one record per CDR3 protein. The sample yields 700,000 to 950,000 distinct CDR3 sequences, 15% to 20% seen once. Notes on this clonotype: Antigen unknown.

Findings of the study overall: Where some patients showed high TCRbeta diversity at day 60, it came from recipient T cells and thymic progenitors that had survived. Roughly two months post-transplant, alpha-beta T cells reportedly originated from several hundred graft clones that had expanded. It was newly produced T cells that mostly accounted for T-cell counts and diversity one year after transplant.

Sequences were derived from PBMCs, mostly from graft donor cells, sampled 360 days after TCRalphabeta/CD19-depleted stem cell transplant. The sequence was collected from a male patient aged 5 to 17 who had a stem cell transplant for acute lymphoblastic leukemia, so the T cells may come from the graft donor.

CDR3 nucleotides: TGTGCCAGCTCACCAACCGCCGGGACTAGGGTCCAGACCCAGTACTTC. Translated: CASSPTAGTRVQTQYF. This chain connects TRBV18 to TRBJ2-5; 8 bases match TRBD2. The CDR3 runs 16 residues. The ends lost 2 bases at V and 6 bases at J; junction bases unmatched: 11. The V gene's germline CDR1 is KGHSH and CDR2 LQKENI.